This record covers a single T cell receptor beta chain. What it binds is unknown. The source of the sample is a study of shared clonotypes between healthy human individuals. Study as a whole: Researchers assigned three CD4 naive, three CD4 memory, two CD8 naive and one CD8 memory plate to each donor.

Genomic DNA of every subset was divided equally among multiple immunoSEQ plates. It was 150 to 250 ng DNA, 30,000 or so T cell genomes, that sorted-subset replicate PCRs used. Produced via immunoSEQ multiplex PCR; TCRdb's table is partial and in-frame only. This sample has around 2.1 million clones, with 85% to 95% found just once. Study results and limitations: For naive CD4 cells, approximately 5% of clonotypes were shared across a handful of donors.

CD8 cells regarded as naive lacked CD45RO, were positively chosen for CCR7, and omitted terminally differentiated effector memory CD45RA+ cells. The CDR3 is 14 residues long. J lost 13 bases, V lost 3 bases, and 11 bases had no gene match. Germline CDR1 and CDR2: SEHNR and FQNEAQ (reference sequence). The chain combines TRBV7-9 with TRBJ2-5; 10 bases are shared with TRBD2. Sequenced material: naive CD8+ T cells from PBMCs. The sequence derives from a man between 18 and 29 years old in good health. Some clones in this sample may be carry-over from other donors' samples. For the CDR3, the DNA is TGTGCCAGCAGCTTTGGAACTAGCGGGACCTTATGGTACTTC. Its protein product is CASSFGTSGTLWYF.